One T cell receptor beta chain is described in this entry. Its specificity is not known. The sample belongs to a study of tissue T cells after allogeneic stem cell transplantation. TCRdb's table, derived via immunoSEQ multiplex PCR, lists solely in-frame clones and lacks some. The sample carries 1,500 to 2,000 clones, about 80% recorded once. General study points: Shared clones across patients were few; motif clustering revealed tissue-specific shared signatures.

CDR3 length: 12 residues. V was trimmed by 6 bases and J by 6 bases, leaving 8 bases between them. The V gene's germline CDR1 is SNHLY and CDR2 FYNNEI. Here the sequenced sample was colon tissue, taken at autopsy. The receptor's source is a male patient between 40 and 69 years old with steroid-refractory graft-versus-host disease after an allogeneic stem cell transplant. A subset of T cells may come from the graft donor. The chain combines TRBV2 with TRBJ2-2; D is unclear. CDR3 in amino acids: CASSDGPGELFF. In DNA form, the CDR3 reads TGTGCCAGCAGCGACGGGCCCGGGGAGCTGTTTTTT.